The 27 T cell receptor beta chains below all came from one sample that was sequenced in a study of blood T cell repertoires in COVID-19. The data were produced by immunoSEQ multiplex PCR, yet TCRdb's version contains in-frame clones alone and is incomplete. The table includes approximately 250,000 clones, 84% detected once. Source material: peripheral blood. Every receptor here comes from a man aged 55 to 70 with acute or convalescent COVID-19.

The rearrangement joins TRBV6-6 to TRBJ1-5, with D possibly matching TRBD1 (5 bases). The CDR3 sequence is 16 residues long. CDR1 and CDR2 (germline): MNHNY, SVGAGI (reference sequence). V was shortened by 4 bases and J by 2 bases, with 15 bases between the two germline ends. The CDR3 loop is CASSWGLTGGNQPQHF. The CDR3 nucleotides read TGTGCCAGCAGTTGGGGCTTAACGGGTGGCAATCAGCCCCAGCATTTT.

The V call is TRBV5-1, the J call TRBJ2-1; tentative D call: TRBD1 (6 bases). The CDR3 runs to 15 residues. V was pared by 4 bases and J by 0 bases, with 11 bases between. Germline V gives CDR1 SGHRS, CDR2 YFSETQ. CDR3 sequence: CASSRTEYSYNEQFF. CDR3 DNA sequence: TGCGCCAGCAGCCGGACAGAGTACTCCTACAATGAGCAGTTCTTC.

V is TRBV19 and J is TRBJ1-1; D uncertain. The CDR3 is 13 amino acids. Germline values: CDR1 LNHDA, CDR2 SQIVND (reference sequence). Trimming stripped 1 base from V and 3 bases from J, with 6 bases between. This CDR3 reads CASSIGLYTEAFF. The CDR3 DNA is TGTGCCAGTAGTATAGGTTTATACACTGAAGCTTTCTTT. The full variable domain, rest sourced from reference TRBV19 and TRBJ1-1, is DGGITQSPKYLFRKEGQNVTLSCEQNLNHDAMYWYRQDPGQGLRLIYYSQIVNDFQKGDIAEGYSVSREKKESFPLTVTSAQKNPTAFYLCASSIGLYTEAFFGQGTRLTVV.

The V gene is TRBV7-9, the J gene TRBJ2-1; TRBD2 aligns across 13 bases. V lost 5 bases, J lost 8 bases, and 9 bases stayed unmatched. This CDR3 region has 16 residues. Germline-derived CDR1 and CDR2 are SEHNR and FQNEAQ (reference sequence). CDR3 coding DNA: TGTGCCAGCAGCGTCGGACTAGCGGGAGTGGCCCATGAGCAGTTCTTC. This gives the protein CASSVGLAGVAHEQFF.

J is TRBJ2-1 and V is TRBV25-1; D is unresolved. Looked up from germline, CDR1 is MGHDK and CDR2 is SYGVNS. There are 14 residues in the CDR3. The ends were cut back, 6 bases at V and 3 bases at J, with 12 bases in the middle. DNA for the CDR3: TGTGCCAGCAGCCCTGTACAGTTCTACAATGAGCAGTTCTTC. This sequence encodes CASSPVQFYNEQFF.

Written as DNA, the CDR3 is TGTGCCAGCAATGCGATTATGGGCCCTAGGGGGGAGCAGTACTTC. Translating gives CASNAIMGPRGEQYF. The chain carries TRBV28 and TRBJ2-7; TRBD1 is a possible D gene (6 bases). CDR1 MDHEN and CDR2 SYDVKM come from the germline V gene. The CDR3 is 15 amino acids. V dropped 7 bases and J dropped 7 bases, with 23 bases sitting between them.

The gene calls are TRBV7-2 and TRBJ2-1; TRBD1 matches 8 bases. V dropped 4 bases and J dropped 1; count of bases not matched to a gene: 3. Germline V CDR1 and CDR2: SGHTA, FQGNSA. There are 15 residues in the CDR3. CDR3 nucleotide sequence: TGTGCCAGCAGCTGGAACAGGGGGTCCTACAATGAGCAGTTCTTC. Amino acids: CASSWNRGSYNEQFF.

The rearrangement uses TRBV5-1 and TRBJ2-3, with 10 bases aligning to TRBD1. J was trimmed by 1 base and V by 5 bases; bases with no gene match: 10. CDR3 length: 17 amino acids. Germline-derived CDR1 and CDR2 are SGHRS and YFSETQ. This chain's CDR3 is CASRGKSGTGGTDTQYF. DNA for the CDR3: TGCGCCAGCAGGGGAAAATCCGGGACAGGGGGCACAGATACGCAGTATTTT.

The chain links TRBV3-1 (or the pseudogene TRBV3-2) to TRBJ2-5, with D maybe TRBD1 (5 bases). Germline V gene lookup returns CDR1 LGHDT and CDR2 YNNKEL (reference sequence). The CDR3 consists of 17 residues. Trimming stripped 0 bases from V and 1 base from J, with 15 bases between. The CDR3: CASSQEGQARSQETQYF. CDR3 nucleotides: TGTGCCAGCAGCCAAGAGGGGCAAGCGCGATCCCAAGAGACCCAGTACTTC.

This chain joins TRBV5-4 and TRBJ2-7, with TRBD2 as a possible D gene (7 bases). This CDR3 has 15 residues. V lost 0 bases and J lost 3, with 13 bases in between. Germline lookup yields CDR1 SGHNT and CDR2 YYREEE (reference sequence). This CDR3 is CASSLGPGGLYEQYF. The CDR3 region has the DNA TGTGCCAGCAGCTTGGGCCCCGGGGGGCTCTACGAGCAGTACTTC. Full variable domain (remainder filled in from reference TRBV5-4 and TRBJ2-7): ETGVTQSPTHLIKTRGQQVTLRCSSQSGHNTVSWYQQALGQGPQFIFQYYREEENGRGNFPPRFSGLQFPNYSSELNVNALELDDSALYLCASSLGPGGLYEQYFGPGTRLTVT.

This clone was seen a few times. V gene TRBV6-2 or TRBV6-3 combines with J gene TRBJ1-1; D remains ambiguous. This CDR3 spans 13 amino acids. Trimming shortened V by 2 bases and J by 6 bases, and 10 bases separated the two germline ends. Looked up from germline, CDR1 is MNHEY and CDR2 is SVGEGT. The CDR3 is CASSYAGGAEAFF. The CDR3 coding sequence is TGTGCCAGCAGTTACGCGGGCGGGGCTGAAGCTTTCTTT.

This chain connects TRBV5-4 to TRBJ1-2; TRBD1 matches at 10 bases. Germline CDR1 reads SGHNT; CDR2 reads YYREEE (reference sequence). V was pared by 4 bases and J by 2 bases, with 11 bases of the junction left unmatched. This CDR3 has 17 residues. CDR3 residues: CASSLVPTGGGNYGYTF. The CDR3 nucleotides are TGTGCCAGCAGCCTAGTCCCGACAGGGGGCGGGAACTATGGCTACACCTTC.

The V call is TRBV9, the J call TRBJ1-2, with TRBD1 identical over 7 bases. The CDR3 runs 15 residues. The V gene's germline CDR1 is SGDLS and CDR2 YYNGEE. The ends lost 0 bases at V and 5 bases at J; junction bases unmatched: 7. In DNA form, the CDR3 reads TGTGCCAGCAGCGTAGGAGAGGGGGCAGGTTATGGCTACACCTTC. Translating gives CASSVGEGAGYGYTF.

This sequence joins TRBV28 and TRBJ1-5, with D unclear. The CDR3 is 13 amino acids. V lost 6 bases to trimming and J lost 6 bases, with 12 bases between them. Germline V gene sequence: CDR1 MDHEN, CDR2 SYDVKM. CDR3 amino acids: CASSIPSGQPQHF. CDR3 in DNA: TGTGCCAGCAGCATCCCCAGCGGTCAGCCCCAGCATTTT.

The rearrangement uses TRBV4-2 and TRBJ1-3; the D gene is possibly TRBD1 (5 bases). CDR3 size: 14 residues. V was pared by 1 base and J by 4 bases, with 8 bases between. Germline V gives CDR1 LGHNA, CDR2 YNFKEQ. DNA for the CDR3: TGTGCCAGCAGCCAAGTGGGGGGAGGAAACACCATATATTTT. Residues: CASSQVGGGNTIYF.

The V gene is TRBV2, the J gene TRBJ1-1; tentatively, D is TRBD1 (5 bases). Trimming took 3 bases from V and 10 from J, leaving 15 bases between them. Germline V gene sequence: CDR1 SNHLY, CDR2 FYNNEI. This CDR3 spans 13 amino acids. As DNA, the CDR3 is TGTGCCAGCAGTGATACCCCGTGGGGGGGAGCTTTCTTT. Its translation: CASSDTPWGGAFF.

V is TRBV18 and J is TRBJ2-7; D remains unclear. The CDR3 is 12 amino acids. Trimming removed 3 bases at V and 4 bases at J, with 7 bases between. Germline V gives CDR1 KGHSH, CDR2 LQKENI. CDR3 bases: TGTGCCAGCTCACCCGACAATTACGAGCAGTACTTC. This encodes CASSPDNYEQYF.

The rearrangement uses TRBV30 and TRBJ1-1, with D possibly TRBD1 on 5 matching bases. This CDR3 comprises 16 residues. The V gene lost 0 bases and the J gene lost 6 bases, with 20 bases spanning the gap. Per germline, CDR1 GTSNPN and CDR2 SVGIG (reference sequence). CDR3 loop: CAWSVYRDSLPPEAFF. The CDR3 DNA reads TGTGCCTGGAGTGTATACCGGGACTCCCTACCCCCTGAAGCTTTCTTT.

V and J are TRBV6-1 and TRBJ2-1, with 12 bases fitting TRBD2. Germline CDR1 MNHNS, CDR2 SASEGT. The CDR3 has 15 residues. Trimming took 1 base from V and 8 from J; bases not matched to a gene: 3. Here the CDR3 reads CASSEGTSGNDEQFF. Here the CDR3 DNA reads TGTGCCAGCAGTGAAGGGACTAGCGGGAACGATGAGCAGTTCTTC.

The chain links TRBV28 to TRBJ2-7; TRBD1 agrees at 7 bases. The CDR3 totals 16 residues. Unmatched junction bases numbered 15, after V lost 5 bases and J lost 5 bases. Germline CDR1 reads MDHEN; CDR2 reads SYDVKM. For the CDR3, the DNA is TGTGCCAGCAGTCCCCTATTCGGGACAGAAGCCAACGAGCAGTACTTC. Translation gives CASSPLFGTEANEQYF.

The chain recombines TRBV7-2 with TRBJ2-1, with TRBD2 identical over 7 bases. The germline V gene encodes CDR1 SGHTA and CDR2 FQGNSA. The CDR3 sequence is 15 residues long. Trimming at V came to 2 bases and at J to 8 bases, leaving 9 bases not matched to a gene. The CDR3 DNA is TGTGCCAGCAGCTTAAGTGGACTAGGCAGGGATGAGCAGTTCTTC. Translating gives CASSLSGLGRDEQFF.

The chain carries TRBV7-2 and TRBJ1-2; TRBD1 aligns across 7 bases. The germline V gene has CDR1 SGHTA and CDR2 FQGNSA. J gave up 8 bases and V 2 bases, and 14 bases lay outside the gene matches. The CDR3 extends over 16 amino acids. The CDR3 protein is CASSLNRDSPSRGYTF. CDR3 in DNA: TGTGCCAGCAGCTTAAATAGGGACAGCCCTTCCCGAGGCTACACCTTC.

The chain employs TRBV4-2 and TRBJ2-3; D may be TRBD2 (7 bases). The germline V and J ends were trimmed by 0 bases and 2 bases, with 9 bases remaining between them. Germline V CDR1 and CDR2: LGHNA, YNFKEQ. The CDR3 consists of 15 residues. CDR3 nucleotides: TGTGCCAGCAGCCAAGAGCGGGGGCCCACAGATACGCAGTATTTT. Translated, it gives CASSQERGPTDTQYF.

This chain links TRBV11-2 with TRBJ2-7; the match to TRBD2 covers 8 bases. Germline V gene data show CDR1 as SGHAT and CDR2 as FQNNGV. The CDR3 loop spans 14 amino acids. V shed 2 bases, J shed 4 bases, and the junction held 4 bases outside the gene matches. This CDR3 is CASSLPQRGYEQYF. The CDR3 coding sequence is TGTGCCAGCAGCTTACCCCAGCGGGGGTACGAGCAGTACTTC.

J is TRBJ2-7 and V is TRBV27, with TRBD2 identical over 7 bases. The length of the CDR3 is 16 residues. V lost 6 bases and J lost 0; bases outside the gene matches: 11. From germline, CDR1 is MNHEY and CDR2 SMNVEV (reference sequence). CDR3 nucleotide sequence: TGTGCCAGCAGCCCCCGGGGGGTCCCGAACTCCTACGAGCAGTACTTC. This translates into CASSPRGVPNSYEQYF.

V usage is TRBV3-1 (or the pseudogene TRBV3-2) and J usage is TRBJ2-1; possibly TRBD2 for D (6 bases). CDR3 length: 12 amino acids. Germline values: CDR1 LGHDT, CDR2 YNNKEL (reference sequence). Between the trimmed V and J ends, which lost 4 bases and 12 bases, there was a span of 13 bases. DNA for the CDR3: TGTGCCAGCAGCCGGCCCGGGACTCCGCAGTTCTTC. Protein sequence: CASSRPGTPQFF.

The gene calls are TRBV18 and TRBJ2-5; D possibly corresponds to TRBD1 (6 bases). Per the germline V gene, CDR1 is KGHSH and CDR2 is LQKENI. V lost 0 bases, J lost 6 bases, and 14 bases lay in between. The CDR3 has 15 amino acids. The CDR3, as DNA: TGTGCCAGCTCACCACCGCAGGGGTCGGGGAAGACCCAGTACTTC. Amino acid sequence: CASSPPQGSGKTQYF.